This is a list of T cell receptor beta chains from one sample in a study of spatial heterogeneity in lung cancer. Via MiXCR, TCRdb re-called the 5' RACE reads, giving one row per CDR3 protein. The sample contains tens of thousands of distinct CDR3 sequences, 8% of which appear only once. Specimen: PBMCs, collected at surgery. Every receptor here comes from a male donor with early-stage non-small cell lung cancer. The CDR3 runs from the conserved cysteine through the conserved F or W. A D gene is named only where the DNA matches it firmly. The size entry is marked missing in some rows and otherwise reads once, few, many or a size class.

v_gene	j_gene	abundance	d_gene	CDR3nt	CDR3aa
TRBV20-1	TRBJ2-1	many	.	TGCAGTGCTACCCCTAGCGCGGGTGAGCAGTTCTTC	CSATPSAGEQFF
TRBV4-3	TRBJ1-1	few	.	TGCGCCAGCAGCCTTCAGGACGCCGGGGACGTGAACGCTGAAGCTTTCTTT	CASSLQDAGDVNAEAFF
TRBV6-1	TRBJ1-5	few	.	TGTGCCAGCAGTTCAGATCAGCCCCAGCATTTT	CASSSDQPQHF
TRBV4-3	TRBJ2-3	.	TRBD2	TGCGCCAGCAGCAAGACTAGCGGGATCGGCACAGATACGCAGTATTTT	CASSKTSGIGTDTQYF
TRBV27	TRBJ2-2	many	TRBD2	TGTGCCAGCAGTTTACTCGGGACTAGCGGGAGCGGGGAGCTGTTTTTT	CASSLLGTSGSGELFF
TRBV12-3/TRBV12-4	TRBJ1-1	many	.	TGTGCCAGCAACCTCGTGGGGCCGAACACTGAAGCTTTCTTT	CASNLVGPNTEAFF
TRBV6-2/TRBV6-3	TRBJ2-1	few	.	TGTGCCAGCAGTTACAAGAGTACCTACTCCTACAATGAGCAGTTCTTC	CASSYKSTYSYNEQFF
TRBV7-2	TRBJ2-3	.	TRBD2	TGTGCCAGCAGCTTAGAGCGGGGAGGGCAGAATACGCAGTATTTT	CASSLERGGQNTQYF
TRBV27	TRBJ1-2	many	TRBD1	TGTGCCAGCAGGTCCGGGACAGGGCGTAATATCTATGGCTACACCTTC	CASRSGTGRNIYGYTF
TRBV5-1	TRBJ2-7	few	TRBD1	TGCGCCAGCAGCTACTCCGGGACAGGTACAACCTACGAGCAGTACTTC	CASSYSGTGTTYEQYF
TRBV30	TRBJ1-1	many	TRBD1	TGTGCCTGGAGTGGGGGACAGGGTACTGAAGCTTTCTTT	CAWSGGQGTEAFF
TRBV2	TRBJ2-7	few	TRBD1	TGTGCCAGCAGTGCGGCGACAGGGGCCCCCTACGAGCAGTACTTC	CASSAATGAPYEQYF
TRBV25-1	TRBJ1-1	.	.	TGTGCCAGCAGTACTCGATGGACTGAAGCTTTCTTT	CASSTRWTEAFF
TRBV27	TRBJ2-7	.	TRBD2	TGTGCCAGCAGTTCTGATAGCGGGTACTCCTACGAGCAGTACTTC	CASSSDSGYSYEQYF
TRBV7-9	TRBJ1-1	.	TRBD1	TGTGCCAGCAGCAAGACAGGGGGCGGTTGGACTGAAGCTTTCTTT	CASSKTGGGWTEAFF
TRBV19	TRBJ2-2	many	.	TGTGCCAGTAGAGAAATAGGATCCGGGGAGCTGTTTTTT	CASREIGSGELFF
TRBV4-3	TRBJ1-3	many	.	TGCGCCAGCAGCCAAGAAACAGGCGCCTTCTCTGGAAACACCATATATTTT	CASSQETGAFSGNTIYF
TRBV10-3	TRBJ2-1	.	.	TGTGCCATCAGTGAAAAGGACCGGCGGGACAATGAGCAGTTCTTC	CAISEKDRRDNEQFF
TRBV28	TRBJ1-1	.	.	TGTGCCACCGAGGATTCTCGTACAGGGAACACTGAAGCTTTCTTT	CATEDSRTGNTEAFF
TRBV7-2	TRBJ2-1	many	TRBD2	TGTGCCAGCACCACCGGGACTAGCTTCGCCGATGAGCAGTTCTTC	CASTTGTSFADEQFF
TRBV3-1	TRBJ2-7	many	TRBD1	TGTGCCAGCAGCCAAGATTTGGGGTTCTGGGGACAGGGCTCCTACGAGCAGTACTTC	CASSQDLGFWGQGSYEQYF